The 22 T cell receptor beta chains below come from one sample, sequenced in a study of blood T cell repertoires in COVID-19. Using immunoSEQ multiplex PCR, the repertoire was profiled, and TCRdb retains in-frame clones only, with some absent. The table includes roughly 230,000 clones, roughly 81% detected once. Sequenced material: peripheral blood. The receptors here all came from a man aged 45-65 years with acute or convalescent COVID-19.

This clone appeared once. This chain joins TRBV6-5 and TRBJ1-1; 7 nucleotides line up with TRBD1. The CDR3 has 14 amino acids. CDR1 MNHEY and CDR2 SVGAGI come from the germline V gene. Trimming took 6 bases from V and 7 from J; bases not matched to a gene: 11. Here the CDR3 DNA reads TGTGCCAGCAGAGATACAGGGGCTACCGTTGAAGCTTTCTTT. Translating it yields CASRDTGATVEAFF.

The CDR3 DNA reads TGTGCCAGCAGTCCTGGACAGGGGAGGGGAACCGGGGAGCTGTTTTTT. Encoded protein: CASSPGQGRGTGELFF. The chain links TRBV27 to TRBJ2-2; 9 nucleotides line up with TRBD1. Germline V gene data show CDR1 as MNHEY and CDR2 as SMNVEV (reference sequence). The CDR3 totals 16 residues. The trim removed 5 bases at V and 5 bases at J, leaving 9 bases unmatched.

J is TRBJ1-4 and V is TRBV18, with a weak D call TRBD1 (5 bases). This CDR3 is built from 17 residues. Germline V gene lookup returns CDR1 KGHSH and CDR2 LQKENI. V lost 3 bases, J lost 0 bases, and 14 bases lay in between. DNA of the CDR3: TGTGCCAGCTCACCGGTGGAGGGGAATCCAACTAATGAAAAACTGTTTTTT. It yields the protein CASSPVEGNPTNEKLFF.

J is TRBJ2-2 and V is TRBV11-1; 9 bases line up with TRBD2. The germline gives CDR1 SGHAT, CDR2 FQDESV (reference sequence). J lost 5 bases, V lost 1 base, and 5 bases had no gene match. The length of the CDR3 is 16 residues. CDR3 DNA sequence: TGTGCCAGCAGCTTAGTTCGTAGCGGGAGAACCGGGGAGCTGTTTTTT. Translation gives CASSLVRSGRTGELFF.

The chain joins TRBV10-3 to TRBJ2-3, with D possibly matching TRBD2 (6 bases). Germline CDR1 ENHRY, CDR2 SYGVKD. Trimming took 10 bases from V and 2 from J, leaving 13 bases between them. CDR3 length: 13 residues. CDR3 nucleotides: TGTGCCACCGAGAGGGGACTCACAGATACGCAGTATTTT. Translating it yields CATERGLTDTQYF.

This clone came up a few times. The genes are TRBV3-1 (or the pseudogene TRBV3-2) and TRBJ2-7; maybe TRBD2 (6 bases). The V gene's germline CDR1 is LGHDT and CDR2 YNNKEL (reference sequence). The CDR3 has 15 residues. Deletions cut 4 bases from V and 6 bases from J, with 19 bases between. The CDR3 DNA sequence: TGTGCCAGCAGCCCAGGTTGGGGGGTCGTTGGCGAGCAGTACTTC. Translated: CASSPGWGVVGEQYF.

To note about this clone: Distinct nucleotide sequences in the sample also encode this CDR3. This chain uses TRBV12-3 or TRBV12-4 with TRBJ1-5; D remains ambiguous. The length of the CDR3 is 12 residues. The ends were cut back, 4 bases at V and 4 bases at J, with 5 bases in the middle. CDR3 sequence: CASSSGNQPQHF. The DNA for the CDR3 is TGTGCCAGCAGTTCAGGTAATCAGCCCCAGCATTTT.

This clone was counted a few times. This chain uses TRBV6-1 with TRBJ2-3, with a tentative D call TRBD1 (6 bases). The CDR3 loop spans 16 amino acids. V was shortened by 1 base and J by 3 bases, with 14 bases between the two germline ends. Germline loops: CDR1 MNHNS, CDR2 SASEGT. The CDR3 region is CASSEGTGSLTDTQYF. CDR3 nucleotides: TGTGCCAGCAGTGAAGGAACAGGGTCTTTAACAGATACGCAGTATTTT.

The count of this clone is one. The V gene is TRBV19, the J gene TRBJ2-2; D may be TRBD2 (7 bases). From germline, CDR1 is LNHDA and CDR2 SQIVND (reference sequence). This CDR3 has 15 amino acids. V lost 5 bases and J 3 bases, leaving 13 bases between the germline ends. CDR3 in DNA: TGTGCCAGTAGTTGGGGGGGCGCCGACACCGGGGAGCTGTTTTTT. Protein product: CASSWGGADTGELFF.

The sample holds one count of this clone. J is TRBJ2-1 and V is TRBV9, with TRBD2 matching 8 bases. CDR1 is SGDLS and CDR2 is YYNGEE in the germline V gene. V trimming: 6 bases; J trimming: 4 bases; junction bases outside the gene matches: 12. The CDR3 is 16 residues long. The CDR3 DNA sequence: TGTGCCAGCACCGTTGCTAGCGGGCCTTTTTACAATGAGCAGTTCTTC. It yields the protein CASTVASGPFYNEQFF.

This chain connects TRBV19 to TRBJ1-3; no definite D call. The CDR3 is made up of 14 amino acids. CDR1 is LNHDA and CDR2 is SQIVND in the germline V gene (reference sequence). Deletions cut 10 bases from V and 0 bases from J, with 13 bases between. CDR3 protein: CATTSISSGNTIYF. In DNA form, the CDR3 reads TGTGCCACCACAAGTATCAGCTCTGGAAACACCATATATTTT.

J is TRBJ2-7 and V is TRBV4-1; 11 nucleotides match TRBD2. Germline assignment: CDR1 MGHRA and CDR2 YSYEKL. The CDR3 sequence is 15 residues long. The ends lost 0 bases at V and 4 bases at J; junction bases unmatched: 2. The CDR3 sequence is CASSQEGTSGYEQYF. In nucleotides, the CDR3 is TGCGCCAGCAGCCAAGAAGGGACTAGCGGTTACGAGCAGTACTTC.

The chain links TRBV10-3 to TRBJ2-3, with TRBD2 identical over 9 bases. The germline CDR1 and CDR2 sequences are ENHRY and SYGVKD. This CDR3 is built from 15 residues. The V gene end was trimmed by 6 bases and the J gene end by 0 bases; junction bases not matched to a gene: 4. CDR3: CAIRETSGSTDTQYF. As DNA, the CDR3 is TGTGCCATCAGAGAGACTAGCGGAAGCACAGATACGCAGTATTTT.

V and J are TRBV6-6 and TRBJ2-7; 10 nucleotides match TRBD1. In germline, CDR1 is MNHNY, CDR2 SVGAGI (reference sequence). Germline trimming cut 2 bases from V and 4 bases from J; bases unmatched to any gene: 8. The CDR3 covers 16 residues. The CDR3 protein is CASSYTGQGSKYEQYF. CDR3 nucleotide sequence: TGTGCCAGCAGTTACACGGGACAGGGGTCTAAGTACGAGCAGTACTTC.

The chain recombines TRBV4-2 with TRBJ1-2, with D tentatively TRBD1 (6 bases). Trimming left V 0 bases short and J 2 bases short, with 7 bases between. Germline assignment: CDR1 LGHNA and CDR2 YNFKEQ. The CDR3 is 14 amino acids. This chain's CDR3 is CASSQDTGNYGYTF. Here the CDR3 DNA reads TGTGCCAGCAGCCAAGATACAGGGAACTATGGCTACACCTTC.

The chain is built from TRBV21-1 and TRBJ1-4; the table gives TRBD1 as D, unverified against the DNA. TRBV21-1 is flagged as a pseudogene. The CDR3 loop spans 16 amino acids. The CDR3 sequence: CARRDRGTATNEKLFF. DNA for the CDR3: TGTGCCAGGCGGGACAGGGGGACCGCAACTAATGAAAAACTGTTTTTT.

The chain couples TRBV12-3 or TRBV12-4 to TRBJ2-1; no clear D gene. The CDR3 totals 13 residues. Trimming removed 10 bases from V and 8 bases from J, with 18 bases in between. The CDR3 is CATSFRLMDEQFF. The DNA for the CDR3 is TGTGCCACCTCGTTCAGGTTAATGGATGAGCAGTTCTTC.

The chain recombines TRBV14 with TRBJ1-2; 9 nucleotides agree with TRBD1. Looked up from germline, CDR1 is SGHDN and CDR2 is FVKESK. The CDR3 covers 14 residues. The V and J ends lost 3 bases and 1 base, in that order; junction bases with no gene match: 0. CDR3 sequence (DNA): TGTGCCAGCAGCCAGGACAGGGGTAACTATGGCTACACCTTC. This codes for CASSQDRGNYGYTF.

The chain is built from TRBV5-4 and TRBJ1-2, with a weak D call TRBD1 (6 bases). The CDR3 runs 14 residues. V dropped 0 bases and J dropped 5 bases, with 11 bases sitting between them. CDR1 and CDR2 (germline): SGHNT, YYREEE (reference sequence). For the CDR3, the DNA is TGTGCCAGCAGCTTGGACAGGGTGTCGTATGGCTACACCTTC. It translates to CASSLDRVSYGYTF.

The chain has TRBV5-1 and TRBJ2-3; maybe TRBD1 (6 bases). Germline V gene data show CDR1 as SGHRS and CDR2 as YFSETQ. The CDR3 length is 15 residues. Trimming took off 4 bases at V and 4 bases at J, with 16 bases between the two ends. CDR3 DNA: TGCGCCAGCAGCGAGGGACACTCGAACCCAGATACGCAGTATTTT. It is translated as CASSEGHSNPDTQYF.

The chain has TRBV27 and TRBJ1-6, with D tentatively TRBD1 (6 bases). Germline assignment: CDR1 MNHEY and CDR2 SMNVEV (reference sequence). The CDR3 spans 18 residues. V was shortened by 4 bases and J by 3 bases, with 19 bases between the two germline ends. DNA for the CDR3: TGTGCCAGCAGTTCCCAGGGACATCCCGCCTTCTATAATTCACCCCTCCACTTT. This translates into CASSSQGHPAFYNSPLHF.

The chain employs TRBV2 and TRBJ2-1; 9 positions agree with TRBD1. Trimming took 10 bases from V and 6 from J; bases not matched to a gene: 10. The V gene's germline CDR1 is SNHLY and CDR2 FYNNEI. CDR3 length: 14 amino acids. CDR3 amino acids: CATATGGLGNEQFF. The CDR3 nucleotides read TGTGCCACCGCGACAGGGGGGCTTGGCAATGAGCAGTTCTTC.